This T cell receptor beta chain was captured by sequencing in a study of shared clonotypes between healthy human individuals. Overall study findings and caveats: Rarefaction showed sorted-subset sequencing was incomplete despite large depth.

Per the germline V gene, CDR1 is SGHVS and CDR2 is FNYEAQ. V gave up 6 bases and J gave up 1 base, with 6 bases separating them. The CDR3 has 12 amino acids. Comment on this clone: The antigen is not known. The same CDR3 is also encoded by other DNA sequences in this sample.

At the deep level, the assay was run. Profiling relied on immunoSEQ multiplex PCR, and the TCRdb table lists in-frame clones only, not all of them. The sample has 1,400,000 or so clones; 98% are singletons. The rearrangement links TRBV7-6 to TRBJ2-5, with D uncertain. The clonotype comes from a young man in good health. The specimen was naive CD4+ T cells sorted from blood. Subset: CD45RA+ positively selected. This chain's CDR3 is CASSLTQETQYF. The CDR3 coding sequence is TGTGCCAGCAGTCTGACCCAAGAGACCCAGTACTTC.